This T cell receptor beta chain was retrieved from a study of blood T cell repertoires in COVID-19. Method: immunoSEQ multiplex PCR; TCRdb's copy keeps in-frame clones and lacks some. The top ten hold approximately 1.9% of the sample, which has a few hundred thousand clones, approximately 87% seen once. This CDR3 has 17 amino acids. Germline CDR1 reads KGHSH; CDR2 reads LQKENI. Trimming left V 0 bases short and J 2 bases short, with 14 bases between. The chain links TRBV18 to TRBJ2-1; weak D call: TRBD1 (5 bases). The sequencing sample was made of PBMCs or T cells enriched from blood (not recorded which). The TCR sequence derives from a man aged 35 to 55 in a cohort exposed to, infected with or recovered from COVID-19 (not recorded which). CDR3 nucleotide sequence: TGTGCCAGCTCACCACCGCTGACAGCGCCCACCTACAATGAGCAGTTCTTC. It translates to CASSPPLTAPTYNEQFF.